A single sample gave rise to the 29 T cell receptor beta chains below, sequenced in a study of T cells after posttransplantation cyclophosphamide (dated by TCRdb to about 2016). To prepare the library, the immunoSEQ multiplex PCR assay was applied. TCRdb mirrors the immuneACCESS table, restricted to in-frame sequences. Some clones are absent from its copies; in checked studies, under half trace to an unresolved V gene, and the reason for the others is unknown. The sample table holds more than 4,500 clones, of which 82% were seen once. The ten largest clonotypes hold 2.5% to 4% of the sample. The treatment or condition tag for this specimen amounts to: high-dose cyclophosphamide on days +3 and +4 as single-agent GVHD prophylaxis. For conditioning, the PTCy patients got busulfan and fludarabine, then a related or unrelated marrow graft, followed by cyclophosphamide on days +3 and +4. This material consisted of CD4+ T cells sorted from blood, taken about 350 days after allogeneic stem cell transplant with posttransplant cyclophosphamide. These receptors were taken from a male patient aged 45-59 years who received an allogeneic stem cell transplant from a related donor and was CMV-positive. After transplantation, some T cells may belong to the graft donor instead of the recipient.

The chain couples TRBV7-9 to TRBJ1-2; D not certain. The ends were cut back, 5 bases at V and 2 bases at J, with 12 bases in the middle. CDR1 and CDR2 (germline): SEHNR, FQNEAQ (reference sequence). The length of the CDR3 is 14 residues. CDR3 DNA sequence: TGTGCCAGCAGCCCTAATACAGAAAACTATGGCTACACCTTC. Residues: CASSPNTENYGYTF.

This chain uses TRBV5-6 with TRBJ1-2; 7 bases are shared with TRBD1. The CDR3 has 14 residues. With 5 bases clipped from V and 2 bases from J, the junction kept 6 bases outside the gene matches. CDR1 is SGHDT and CDR2 is YYEEEE in the germline V gene. In nucleotides, the CDR3 is TGTGCCAGCAGGCTTTTGGACAGGAACTATGGCTACACCTTC. The encoded protein is CASRLLDRNYGYTF.

The chain has TRBV11-2 and TRBJ1-3, with TRBD1 identical over 7 bases. CDR1 and CDR2 from the germline V gene are SGHAT and FQNNGV. The CDR3 covers 16 residues. V lost 7 bases, J lost 0 bases, and 9 bases stayed unmatched. The CDR3 DNA reads TGTGCCAGCAAAAGAGGCGGGACAGACTCTGGAAACACCATATATTTT. It encodes CASKRGGTDSGNTIYF. Drawing the rest from reference TRBV11-2 and TRBJ1-3, the complete variable domain is EAGVAQSPRYKIIEKRQSVAFWCNPISGHATLYWYQQILGQGPKLLIQFQNNGVVDDSQLPKDRFSAERLKGVDSTLKIQPAKLEDSAVYLCASKRGGTDSGNTIYFGEGSWLTVV.

This clone was seen a few times. This chain's CDR3 is CASSSYRDRAEKLFF. Written as DNA, the CDR3 is TGTGCCAGCAGTAGCTACCGGGACAGGGCTGAAAAACTGTTTTTT. J is TRBJ1-4 and V is TRBV6-5, with 9 bases matching TRBD1. The CDR3 spans 15 residues. V shed 5 bases, J shed 7 bases, and the junction held 8 bases outside the gene matches. The germline gives CDR1 MNHEY, CDR2 SVGAGI.

J is TRBJ1-2 and V is TRBV11-2; D might be TRBD1 (5 bases). The CDR3 covers 12 residues. V lost 5 bases and J 7 bases, leaving 11 bases between the germline ends. The germline V gene encodes CDR1 SGHAT and CDR2 FQNNGV. CDR3 region: CASSPGLGGYTF. In nucleotides, the CDR3 is TGTGCCAGCAGCCCAGGGTTGGGTGGCTACACCTTC. The variable domain in full, completed from reference TRBV11-2 and TRBJ1-2, reads EAGVAQSPRYKIIEKRQSVAFWCNPISGHATLYWYQQILGQGPKLLIQFQNNGVVDDSQLPKDRFSAERLKGVDSTLKIQPAKLEDSAVYLCASSPGLGGYTFGSGTRLTVV.

The gene calls are TRBV7-7 and TRBJ1-2, with D unclear. The CDR3 is made up of 15 amino acids. Germline V CDR1 and CDR2: SSHAT, FNYEAQ (reference sequence). Trimming left V 5 bases short and J 2 bases short, with 15 bases between. The CDR3 protein is CASSPLGLGNYGYTF. The CDR3, as DNA: TGTGCCAGCAGCCCACTTGGGCTGGGCAACTATGGCTACACCTTC.

This chain uses TRBV10-2 with TRBJ1-1; D remains unclear. Germline V gene lookup returns CDR1 WSHSY and CDR2 SAAADI. The length of the CDR3 is 16 residues. V was pared by 0 bases and J by 2 bases, with 13 bases between. The CDR3 nucleotides are TGCGCCAGCAGTGAGTCTTGGTCCAGGCCCAACACTGAAGCTTTCTTT. Protein sequence: CASSESWSRPNTEAFF.

This clone has only a few counts. The chain has TRBV10-2 and TRBJ1-4, with D uncertain. Deletions cut 3 bases from V and 8 bases from J, with 16 bases between. Looked up from germline, CDR1 is WSHSY and CDR2 is SAAADI. This CDR3 has 15 amino acids. In nucleotides, the CDR3 is TGCGCCAGCAGTGAAACTGGATCGACTAGAGAAAAACTGTTTTTT. Its protein is CASSETGSTREKLFF.

The V and J genes are TRBV18 and TRBJ1-5; the match to TRBD1 covers 8 bases. Germline V gives CDR1 KGHSH, CDR2 LQKENI. This CDR3 comprises 14 residues. Losses at the gene ends were 5 bases for V and 5 bases for J; bases not matched to a gene: 5. CDR3 sequence: CASSNQGAYQPQHF. CDR3 bases: TGTGCCAGCTCAAACCAGGGGGCCTATCAGCCCCAGCATTTT.

The chain links TRBV29-1 to TRBJ2-7; TRBD1 aligns across 7 bases. This CDR3 has 13 residues. V trimming: 6 bases; J trimming: 2 bases; junction bases outside the gene matches: 7. The germline V gene has CDR1 SQVTM and CDR2 ANQGSEA. The CDR3 sequence is CSVVQGTPYEQYF. The CDR3 nucleotides read TGCAGCGTAGTACAGGGGACCCCCTACGAGCAGTACTTC.

The chain recombines TRBV20-1 with TRBJ2-5; TRBD1 might be the D (6 bases). From germline, CDR1 is DFQATT and CDR2 SNEGSKA (reference sequence). This CDR3 comprises 11 residues. Between the trimmed V and J ends, which lost 6 bases and 9 bases, there was a span of 14 bases. CDR3 DNA: TGCAGTGCCAACGACAGGTGGTCCCAGTACTTC. Residues: CSANDRWSQYF.

The chain links TRBV6-1 to TRBJ2-7; D is possibly TRBD1 (6 bases). CDR1 MNHNS and CDR2 SASEGT come from the germline V gene. Trimming left V 5 bases short and J 4 bases short, with 12 bases between. This CDR3 spans 13 amino acids. CDR3 nucleotide sequence: TGTGCCAGCAGTTTAAAAAGGGGGTACGAGCAGTACTTC. Encoded protein: CASSLKRGYEQYF.

The DNA for the CDR3 is TGTGCCAGCACCCTATCGGACAGACACCAAGAGACCCAGTACTTC. Its translation: CASTLSDRHQETQYF. The chain employs TRBV6-5 and TRBJ2-5; D might be TRBD1 (6 bases). Germline loops: CDR1 MNHEY, CDR2 SVGAGI. Trimming took off 7 bases at V and 0 bases at J, with 15 bases between the two ends. CDR3 size: 15 residues.

J is TRBJ2-2 and V is TRBV7-2, with D possibly TRBD2 on 5 matching bases. The germline CDR1 and CDR2 sequences are SGHTA and FQGNSA. The CDR3 is 14 amino acids. V lost 4 bases, J lost 6 bases, and 12 bases lay in between. The chain's CDR3 is CASSSPAGAGELFF. CDR3 bases: TGTGCCAGCAGCTCCCCTGCGGGCGCCGGGGAGCTGTTTTTT.

This clone was observed once. The rearrangement links TRBV6-5 to TRBJ2-3; 7 bases align to TRBD2. The CDR3 length is 15 residues. CDR1 is MNHEY and CDR2 is SVGAGI in the germline V gene. The J segment lost 0 bases and the V segment lost 6 bases, leaving 6 bases of the junction unmatched. CDR3 nucleotides: TGTGCCAGCAGCCGAAGCGGGGTCAGCACAGATACGCAGTATTTT. Its protein is CASSRSGVSTDTQYF.

This chain links TRBV18 with TRBJ1-2; 7 bases are shared with TRBD1. The CDR3 is made up of 13 amino acids. Germline V gives CDR1 KGHSH, CDR2 LQKENI. Losses at the gene ends were 3 bases for V and 8 bases for J; bases not matched to a gene: 6. The CDR3 spells CASSPEGAVGYTF. In DNA form, the CDR3 reads TGTGCCAGCTCACCGGAGGGGGCGGTCGGCTACACCTTC.

The rearrangement joins TRBV9 to TRBJ1-6; maybe TRBD1 (6 bases). The CDR3 covers 13 residues. V was shortened by 3 bases and J by 10 bases, with 11 bases between the two germline ends. Germline V lookup: CDR1 SGDLS, CDR2 YYNGEE. The DNA for the CDR3 is TGTGCCAGCAGCGCACAGGGAAGCTCACCCCTCCACTTT. Amino acid sequence: CASSAQGSSPLHF.

In this sample, this clone turned up a few times. The chain uses TRBV7-9 and TRBJ2-5; 13 bases align to TRBD2. Looked up from germline, CDR1 is SEHNR and CDR2 is FQNEAQ (reference sequence). The V segment lost 1 base and the J segment 4 bases; nucleotides outside the gene matches: 3. The length of the CDR3 is 16 residues. The CDR3 DNA sequence: TGTGCCAGCAGCTTAGGGACTAGCGGGGGAGGAGAGACCCAGTACTTC. This codes for CASSLGTSGGGETQYF.

This clone was detected a few times. The chain employs TRBV9 and TRBJ2-3; tentatively, D is TRBD2 (7 bases). Germline CDR1 SGDLS, CDR2 YYNGEE. V was pared by 4 bases and J by 3 bases, with 18 bases between. The length of the CDR3 is 16 residues. Written as DNA, the CDR3 is TGTGCCAGCAGCCCGAGGGGGGGGGCCCGGACAGATACGCAGTATTTT. Its translation is CASSPRGGARTDTQYF.

The chain carries TRBV2 and TRBJ2-2; D ambiguous. The CDR3 spans 15 residues. V lost 7 bases and J 0 bases, leaving 12 bases between the germline ends. The germline V gene encodes CDR1 SNHLY and CDR2 FYNNEI. The DNA for the CDR3 is TGTGCCAGCATGCGGCTTCCCCCGAACACCGGGGAGCTGTTTTTT. It codes for CASMRLPPNTGELFF.

This clone was counted between two and nine times. The chain joins TRBV11-3 to TRBJ2-7; TRBD1 aligns across 9 bases. V gave up 5 bases and J gave up 5 bases; unmatched junction bases: 10. The CDR3 consists of 15 residues. Germline CDR1 and CDR2: SGHNT and YENEEA. The CDR3, as DNA: TGTGCCAGCAGCCCCGGGACAGGGAGTTTTAACGAGCAGTACTTC. The encoded protein is CASSPGTGSFNEQYF.

This clone was detected only a few times. The chain is built from TRBV10-2 and TRBJ2-1, with D possibly being TRBD1 (5 bases). V shed 4 bases and J shed 7 bases, with 14 bases lying between them. The CDR3 runs to 14 residues. In germline, CDR1 is WSHSY, CDR2 SAAADI. The CDR3: CASSALQGRNEQFF. The CDR3 DNA reads TGCGCCAGCAGTGCCCTCCAGGGTCGAAATGAGCAGTTCTTC.

V gene TRBV6-1 combines with J gene TRBJ2-7; 10 positions agree with TRBD2. Germline-derived CDR1 and CDR2 are MNHNS and SASEGT. With 6 bases clipped from V and 6 bases from J, the junction kept 8 bases outside the gene matches. This CDR3 has 14 amino acids. CDR3 residues: CASRPAGGPSEQYF. CDR3 sequence (DNA): TGTGCCAGCAGACCAGCGGGGGGGCCTTCCGAGCAGTACTTC.

The chain employs TRBV4-1 and TRBJ1-4, with 8 bases matching TRBD1. Germline CDR1 and CDR2: MGHRA and YSYEKL. This CDR3 contains 15 residues. The trim removed 4 bases at V and 6 bases at J, leaving 7 bases unmatched. CDR3 sequence reads: CASSPDRGVYEKLFF. CDR3 in DNA: TGCGCCAGCAGCCCCGACAGGGGAGTCTATGAAAAACTGTTTTTT.

In regard to this clone: At one end the junction does not follow the germline gene, possibly because of a read error. Other DNA sequences from this sample encode an identical CDR3 as well. The V call is TRBV5-1, the J call TRBJ1-2, with 9 positions matching TRBD1. CDR3 length: 16 amino acids. Germline V CDR1 and CDR2: SGHRS, YFSETQ. The CDR3 here is CASSSPGQGLNYGYTF. CDR3 in DNA: TGCGCTAGCAGCTCCCCGGGACAGGGCCTTAACTATGGCTACACCTTC.

This chain's CDR3 is CASSLGQNNEKLFF. In DNA, the CDR3 is TGTGCCAGCAGCTTAGGTCAGAATAATGAAAAACTGTTTTTT. This chain links TRBV7-9 with TRBJ1-4; D is unresolved. The V end was cut by 1 base, the J end by 4 bases, with 7 bases between. CDR3 length equals 14 residues. CDR1 is SEHNR, CDR2 FQNEAQ, per germline (reference sequence). The full variable domain, completed using reference TRBV7-9 and TRBJ1-4, is DTGVSQNPRHKITKRGQNVTFRCDPISEHNRLYWYRQTLGQGPEFLTYFQNEAQLEKSRLLSDRFSAERPKGSFSTLEIQRTEQGDSAMYLCASSLGQNNEKLFFGSGTQLSVL.

The genes are TRBV7-9 and TRBJ1-5; 7 positions agree with TRBD1. V was clipped by 5 bases and J by 3 bases; unmatched bases: 10. CDR1 and CDR2 from the germline V gene are SEHNR and FQNEAQ (reference sequence). CDR3 length: 16 amino acids. Here the CDR3 reads CASSPRDSRNNQPQHF. For the CDR3, the DNA is TGTGCCAGCAGCCCACGGGACAGCCGAAACAATCAGCCCCAGCATTTT.

The chain recombines TRBV7-9 with TRBJ2-7; 11 nucleotides line up with TRBD2. Germline values: CDR1 SEHNR, CDR2 FQNEAQ (reference sequence). The length of the CDR3 is 16 residues. With V trimmed by 5 bases and J by 7 bases, 13 bases remained unmatched. The CDR3 here is CASSLTLAGGPQEQYF. The CDR3 DNA sequence: TGTGCCAGCAGCCTTACCCTAGCGGGGGGCCCGCAGGAGCAGTACTTC.

V and J are TRBV21-1 and TRBJ1-2; the D call TRBD1 from the table was never checked on the DNA. TRBV21-1 corresponds to a pseudogene. The CDR3 runs to 12 residues. As DNA, the CDR3 is TGTGCCAGCAAGCGACAGGTTAAGGGCTACACCTTC. This encodes CASKRQVKGYTF.